The clone carrying this TCR beta chain has just a few counts. Isolated RNA was reverse transcribed in full, so expressed TCRB transcripts were sequenced. Clones were sequenced by immunoSEQ multiplex PCR, and TCRdb holds only the in-frame ones, with some missing. Seen here are 300,000 to 350,000 clones, roughly 8% observed once, and the top ten hold under 0.5%. Germline values: CDR1 SQVTM, CDR2 ANQGSEA. The V end lost 6 bases, the J end lost 0 bases, and 11 bases lay between the germline ends. This CDR3 contains 14 residues. The sample belongs to a study of beta chain features in type 1 diabetes. This sequence joins TRBV29-1 and TRBJ1-4; weak D call: TRBD1 (6 bases). The sequenced material came from central memory CD4+ T cells from blood. This clonotype originated in a woman aged 18 to 35 in good health. The CDR3 protein is CSVGGGATNEKLFF. The CDR3 coding sequence is TGCAGCGTCGGAGGGGGGGCAACTAATGAAAAACTGTTTTTT.